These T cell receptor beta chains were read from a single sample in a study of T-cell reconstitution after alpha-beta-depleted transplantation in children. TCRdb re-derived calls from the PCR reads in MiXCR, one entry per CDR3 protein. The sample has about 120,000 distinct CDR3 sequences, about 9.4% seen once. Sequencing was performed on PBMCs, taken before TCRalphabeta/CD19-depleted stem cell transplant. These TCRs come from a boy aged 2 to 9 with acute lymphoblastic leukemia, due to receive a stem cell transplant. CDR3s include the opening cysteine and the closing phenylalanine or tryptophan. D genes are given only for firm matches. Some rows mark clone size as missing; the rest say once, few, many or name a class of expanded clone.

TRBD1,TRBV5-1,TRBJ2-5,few,TGCGCCAGCAGCCCTACCATGACAGGGACGGGAGAGACCCAGTACTTC,CASSPTMTGTGETQYF
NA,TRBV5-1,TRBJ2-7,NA,TGCGCCAGCAGCGCGGGTCACGAGCAGTACTTC,CASSAGHEQYF
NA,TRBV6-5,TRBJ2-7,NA,TGTGCCAGCAGTTACTCGCGGACAGCTACGGACGAGCAGTACTTC,CASSYSRTATDEQYF
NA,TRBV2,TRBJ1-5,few,TGTGCCAGCAGTATTACACATAGCAATCAGCCCCAGCATTTT,CASSITHSNQPQHF
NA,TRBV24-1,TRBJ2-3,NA,TGTGCCACCAGTGATCGTAGAACTGGCACAGATACGCAGTATTTT,CATSDRRTGTDTQYF
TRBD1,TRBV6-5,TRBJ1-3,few,TGTGCCAGCAGTCGATGGACAGGGGCAGGAAACACCATATATTTT,CASSRWTGAGNTIYF
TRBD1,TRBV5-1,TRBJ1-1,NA,TGCGCCAGCAGTTTACAGGGGAAGAACACTGAAGCTTTCTTT,CASSLQGKNTEAFF
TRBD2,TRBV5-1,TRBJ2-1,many,TGCGCCAGCAGCTTGGGACCCACTATAGCGGGATCGTACAATGAGCAGTTCTTC,CASSLGPTIAGSYNEQFF
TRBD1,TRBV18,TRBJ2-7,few,TGTGCCAGCTCACCCCGGCGGGACAGGGTAATGGACGAGCAGTACTTC,CASSPRRDRVMDEQYF
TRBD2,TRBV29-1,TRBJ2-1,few,TGCAGCGTTGAAGTTCGAGCGGGAGGGCCCAATGAGCAGTTCTTC,CSVEVRAGGPNEQFF
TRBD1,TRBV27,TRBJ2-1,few,TGTGCCAGCAGTTTACCGGGACAGATATACAATGAGCAGTTCTTC,CASSLPGQIYNEQFF
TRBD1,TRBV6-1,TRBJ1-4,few,TGTGCCAGCACCGCCGTAAGCAGGGGGCCGGGCGAAAAACTGTTTTTT,CASTAVSRGPGEKLFF
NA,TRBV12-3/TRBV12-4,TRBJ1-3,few,TGTGCCAGCAGTTTTTACAGTTCCTCTGGAAACACCATATATTTT,CASSFYSSSGNTIYF
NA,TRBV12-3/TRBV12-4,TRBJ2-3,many,TGTGCCAGCAGTTTCAGGGTGGATACGCAGTATTTT,CASSFRVDTQYF
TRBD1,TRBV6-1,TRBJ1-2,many,TGTGCCAGCAGTGCCCAGGGGGAGGGCTATGGCTACACCTTC,CASSAQGEGYGYTF
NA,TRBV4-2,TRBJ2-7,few,TGTGCCAGCAGCCAAGAGTTAGCCAGCTCCTACGAGCAGTACTTC,CASSQELASSYEQYF
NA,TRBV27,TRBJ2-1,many,TGTGCCAGCAGTTTTAGGGGGACATTCCAGAGTGAGCAGTTCTTC,CASSFRGTFQSEQFF
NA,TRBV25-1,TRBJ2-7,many,TGTGCCAGCAGTGAAGGATCCGGGGAGTCCTACGAGCAGTACTTC,CASSEGSGESYEQYF
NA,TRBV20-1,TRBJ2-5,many,TGCAGTGCAAAGACGTCTGCCCGGGAGACCCAGTACTTC,CSAKTSARETQYF
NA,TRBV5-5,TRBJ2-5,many,TGTGCCAGCAGTATGCTAACCCGAGGAGAGACCCAGTACTTC,CASSMLTRGETQYF
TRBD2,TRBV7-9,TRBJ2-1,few,TGTGCCAGCAGCCCCACTAGCGGGAGGGATGAGCAGTTCTTC,CASSPTSGRDEQFF
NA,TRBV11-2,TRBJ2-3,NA,TGTGCCAGCAGCTTATACGGGGCGCGGACGGGGAGCACAGATACGCAGTATTTT,CASSLYGARTGSTDTQYF